These T cell receptor beta chains were read from a single sample in a study of blood T cells in healthy people across ages. A single record per CDR3 protein comes from TCRdb applying MiXCR to the 5' RACE reads. The sample lists some 1.7 million distinct CDR3 sequences; about 30% were seen once. Sequenced input: blood. Every receptor here comes from a woman in her thirties in good health. Both conserved end residues are part of each CDR3. D genes are given only for firm matches. A clone size is listed for some rows: how often the clone was seen (once, few, many), or a class if it is expanded.

d_gene: TRBD2; abundance: once; j_gene: TRBJ2-1; v_gene: TRBV7-6; CDR3nt: TGTGCCAGCAGCCCACGACTAGCGGGGGACCCTCGCAATGAGCAGTTCTTC; CDR3aa: CASSPRLAGDPRNEQFF
d_gene: .; abundance: .; j_gene: TRBJ1-3; v_gene: TRBV19; CDR3nt: TGTGCCAGTAGTAGGTCCCGGGACGGGGGAAACACCATATATTTT; CDR3aa: CASSRSRDGGNTIYF
d_gene: .; abundance: few; j_gene: TRBJ2-7; v_gene: TRBV7-9; CDR3nt: TGTGCCAGCAGCTTCTCAGGGGCGGGTGTCGAGCAGTACTTC; CDR3aa: CASSFSGAGVEQYF
d_gene: TRBD2; abundance: few; j_gene: TRBJ2-7; v_gene: TRBV9; CDR3nt: TGTGCCAGCAGCTTGACTAGCCGGCTCGGCGAGCAGTACTTC; CDR3aa: CASSLTSRLGEQYF
d_gene: .; abundance: few; j_gene: TRBJ1-2; v_gene: TRBV9; CDR3nt: TGTGCCAGCAGCGTGGCGGGGAAAGGCTACACCTTC; CDR3aa: CASSVAGKGYTF
d_gene: .; abundance: few; j_gene: TRBJ2-6; v_gene: TRBV2; CDR3nt: TGTGCCAGCAGTGAACCGAGAACTACTGGGGCCAACGTCCTGACTTTC; CDR3aa: CASSEPRTTGANVLTF
d_gene: .; abundance: .; j_gene: TRBJ2-1; v_gene: TRBV9; CDR3nt: TGTGCCAGCAGCCCCACGCGGGGCTCCTACAATGAGCAGTTCTTC; CDR3aa: CASSPTRGSYNEQFF
d_gene: .; abundance: .; j_gene: TRBJ1-1; v_gene: TRBV7-9; CDR3nt: TGTGCCAGCAGCTTCCGGGGATGGGGGACTGAAGCTTTCTTT; CDR3aa: CASSFRGWGTEAFF
d_gene: .; abundance: few; j_gene: TRBJ1-1; v_gene: TRBV11-2; CDR3nt: TGTGCCAGCAGCTTAATGGGGGACTCTGAAGCTTTCTTT; CDR3aa: CASSLMGDSEAFF
d_gene: .; abundance: .; j_gene: TRBJ2-1; v_gene: TRBV29-1; CDR3nt: TGCAGCGTGTCGGACGGGGCGTTTGGTAATGAGCAGTTCTTC; CDR3aa: CSVSDGAFGNEQFF
d_gene: .; abundance: .; j_gene: TRBJ2-5; v_gene: TRBV3-1; CDR3nt: TGTGCCGGCAGCCAAGAGGGAGAGACCCAGTACTTC; CDR3aa: CAGSQEGETQYF
d_gene: .; abundance: many; j_gene: TRBJ2-7; v_gene: TRBV6-5; CDR3nt: TGTGCCAGCAGTCGCGGAACTACCTACGAGCAGTACTTC; CDR3aa: CASSRGTTYEQYF
d_gene: .; abundance: many; j_gene: TRBJ1-5; v_gene: TRBV7-2; CDR3nt: TGTGCCAGCAGCTTAGGGGACGTCAATCAGCCCCAGCATTTT; CDR3aa: CASSLGDVNQPQHF
d_gene: .; abundance: .; j_gene: TRBJ1-1; v_gene: TRBV7-6; CDR3nt: TGTGCCAGCAGCTTAATGTGGACCTCGAACACTGAAGCTTTCTTT; CDR3aa: CASSLMWTSNTEAFF
d_gene: .; abundance: .; j_gene: TRBJ2-3; v_gene: TRBV21-1; CDR3nt: TGTGCCAGCAGCAAAGAAAACGGGGAGGCAGATACGCAGTATTTT; CDR3aa: CASSKENGEADTQYF
d_gene: .; abundance: .; j_gene: TRBJ1-2; v_gene: TRBV6-2/TRBV6-3; CDR3nt: TGTGCCAGCAGTTACACGAAGACAGGCGGTGGCTACACCTTC; CDR3aa: CASSYTKTGGGYTF
d_gene: .; abundance: few; j_gene: TRBJ2-7; v_gene: TRBV2; CDR3nt: TGTGCCAGCAGTGAAGTGGGGATTTCGAGTTCCGAGCAGTACTTC; CDR3aa: CASSEVGISSSEQYF
d_gene: .; abundance: .; j_gene: TRBJ2-3; v_gene: TRBV7-2; CDR3nt: TGTGCCAGCAGCTCAGAAGGGACACCAAGTACGCAGTATTTT; CDR3aa: CASSSEGTPSTQYF
d_gene: TRBD1; abundance: .; j_gene: TRBJ2-1; v_gene: TRBV10-3; CDR3nt: TGTGCCATCAGGGGGACAGGGGCAGGAGAGCAGTTCTTC; CDR3aa: CAIRGTGAGEQFF
d_gene: .; abundance: once; j_gene: TRBJ2-3; v_gene: TRBV12-3/TRBV12-4; CDR3nt: TGTGCCAGCAGTTCGACCAGGGTAACAGATACGCAGTATTTT; CDR3aa: CASSSTRVTDTQYF
d_gene: .; abundance: few; j_gene: TRBJ1-2; v_gene: TRBV2; CDR3nt: TGTGCCAGCAGTGCCGGGCCGGGCTATGGCTACACCTTC; CDR3aa: CASSAGPGYGYTF
d_gene: .; abundance: .; j_gene: TRBJ1-4; v_gene: TRBV5-6; CDR3nt: TGTGCCAGCAGCTTGGATCCTTCCCCCACTAATGAAAAACTGTTTTTT; CDR3aa: CASSLDPSPTNEKLFF
d_gene: .; abundance: .; j_gene: TRBJ1-6; v_gene: TRBV20-1; CDR3nt: TGCAGTGCTAGAGATCTAAGGGAGGCGGCGGGGAATTCACCCCTCCACTTT; CDR3aa: CSARDLREAAGNSPLHF
d_gene: TRBD1; abundance: once; j_gene: TRBJ2-1; v_gene: TRBV12-3/TRBV12-4; CDR3nt: TGTGCCAACAGTTTAGTGCAGGGGGCGAATGAGCAGTTCTTC; CDR3aa: CANSLVQGANEQFF
d_gene: TRBD1; abundance: .; j_gene: TRBJ2-5; v_gene: TRBV28; CDR3nt: TGTGCCAGCAGCTGGGGGACAGGGAAAGAGACCCAGTACTTC; CDR3aa: CASSWGTGKETQYF
d_gene: .; abundance: few; j_gene: TRBJ2-1; v_gene: TRBV9; CDR3nt: TGTGCCAGCAGCGCCTCTTTGGGGGTTATGGGGAATGAGCAGTTCTTC; CDR3aa: CASSASLGVMGNEQFF
d_gene: TRBD2; abundance: once; j_gene: TRBJ2-1; v_gene: TRBV20-1; CDR3nt: TGCAGTGCTACAGATAGCGGGAGGGCCTACAATGAGCAGTTCTTC; CDR3aa: CSATDSGRAYNEQFF
d_gene: TRBD2; abundance: many; j_gene: TRBJ2-1; v_gene: TRBV7-9; CDR3nt: TGTGCCAGCAGCCCGGGACTAGCGGGAGGGCCTGCCTACAATGAGCAGTTCTTC; CDR3aa: CASSPGLAGGPAYNEQFF
d_gene: .; abundance: few; j_gene: TRBJ1-4; v_gene: TRBV5-8; CDR3nt: TGTGCCAGCAGAGGGAAGGTGTTTTTT; CDR3aa: CASRGKVFF
d_gene: TRBD2; abundance: .; j_gene: TRBJ2-3; v_gene: TRBV20-1; CDR3nt: TGCAGTGCCCCCGACCTAGCGGACAGCACAGATACGCAGTATTTT; CDR3aa: CSAPDLADSTDTQYF
d_gene: .; abundance: .; j_gene: TRBJ2-5; v_gene: TRBV2; CDR3nt: TGTGCCAGCAGGGAAGCGGCCACTCAAGAGACCCAGTACTTC; CDR3aa: CASREAATQETQYF
d_gene: .; abundance: .; j_gene: TRBJ2-7; v_gene: TRBV28; CDR3nt: TGTGTCAGCAGTCTTCCCGGGCAGGGAAGGTACGAGCAGTACTTC; CDR3aa: CVSSLPGQGRYEQYF
d_gene: .; abundance: once; j_gene: TRBJ2-2; v_gene: TRBV6-5; CDR3nt: TGTGCCAGCGCACGGACCGGGGAGCTGTTTTTT; CDR3aa: CASARTGELFF
d_gene: .; abundance: .; j_gene: TRBJ1-2; v_gene: TRBV2; CDR3nt: TGTGCCAGCAGTGAAGAAAGACGGAGGCGCACCTTC; CDR3aa: CASSEERRRRTF
d_gene: .; abundance: .; j_gene: TRBJ2-2; v_gene: TRBV10-3; CDR3nt: TGTGTCATTGGGGCGGGGTTCAACACCGGGGAGCTGTTTTTT; CDR3aa: CVIGAGFNTGELFF
d_gene: TRBD2; abundance: few; j_gene: TRBJ2-3; v_gene: TRBV7-2; CDR3nt: TGTGCCAGCAGCTTAGCCGGGACTAGCCCGGCAGATACGCAGTATTTT; CDR3aa: CASSLAGTSPADTQYF
d_gene: .; abundance: few; j_gene: TRBJ2-1; v_gene: TRBV12-3/TRBV12-4; CDR3nt: TGTGCCAGCAGTTTAGCGCTCACATCGGGCCTCAATGAGCAGTTCTTC; CDR3aa: CASSLALTSGLNEQFF
d_gene: .; abundance: few; j_gene: TRBJ2-2; v_gene: TRBV5-5; CDR3nt: TGTGCCAGCAGCCGACAGCTGAACACCGGGGAGCTGTTTTTT; CDR3aa: CASSRQLNTGELFF
d_gene: .; abundance: few; j_gene: TRBJ2-3; v_gene: TRBV4-3; CDR3nt: TGCGCCAGCAGCCAAGATGTCGCTGTCTCTAGCACAGATACGCAGTATTTT; CDR3aa: CASSQDVAVSSTDTQYF
d_gene: TRBD2; abundance: many; j_gene: TRBJ2-1; v_gene: TRBV7-2; CDR3nt: TGTGCCAGCTCCGAAGGACTAGCGGGAGGGCTTCCCCAGTTCTTC; CDR3aa: CASSEGLAGGLPQFF
d_gene: .; abundance: .; j_gene: TRBJ2-7; v_gene: TRBV2; CDR3nt: TGTGCCAGCAGTGATCTTGGCGGGCAGTACTTC; CDR3aa: CASSDLGGQYF
d_gene: TRBD1; abundance: .; j_gene: TRBJ2-5; v_gene: TRBV24-1; CDR3nt: TGTGCCACCAGTGTGAGGACAGGCTGTGAGACCCAGTACTTC; CDR3aa: CATSVRTGCETQYF
d_gene: .; abundance: .; j_gene: TRBJ1-4; v_gene: TRBV7-2; CDR3nt: TGTGCCAGCAGCTTAGTCGTGGCCGGAGGCGAAAAACTGTTTTTT; CDR3aa: CASSLVVAGGEKLFF
d_gene: .; abundance: many; j_gene: TRBJ2-7; v_gene: TRBV9; CDR3nt: TGTGCCAGCAGCGTGGGCAGAACCTCCTACGAGCAGTACTTC; CDR3aa: CASSVGRTSYEQYF
d_gene: .; abundance: few; j_gene: TRBJ2-7; v_gene: TRBV6-1; CDR3nt: TGTGCCAGCAGTGAAACCGCAGGTTTCGAGCAGTACTTC; CDR3aa: CASSETAGFEQYF
d_gene: TRBD1; abundance: few; j_gene: TRBJ1-1; v_gene: TRBV4-1; CDR3nt: TGCGCCAGCACCCCGGCCAGGGGGCAAAGGGACACTGAAGCTTTCTTT; CDR3aa: CASTPARGQRDTEAFF
d_gene: TRBD1; abundance: many; j_gene: TRBJ1-2; v_gene: TRBV29-1; CDR3nt: TGCAGCGTTGAGACCCCTAGGGGGCGCGACTATGGCTACACCTTC; CDR3aa: CSVETPRGRDYGYTF
d_gene: .; abundance: .; j_gene: TRBJ2-1; v_gene: TRBV29-1; CDR3nt: TGCAGCGTTGAGATGGGGGGCCCCTACAATGAGCAGTTCTTC; CDR3aa: CSVEMGGPYNEQFF
d_gene: TRBD2; abundance: few; j_gene: TRBJ2-1; v_gene: TRBV7-7; CDR3nt: TGTGCCAGCAGCCCTCTGGCGGGGGGGCTCTTCAATGAGCAGTTCTTC; CDR3aa: CASSPLAGGLFNEQFF
d_gene: .; abundance: few; j_gene: TRBJ2-1; v_gene: TRBV11-2; CDR3nt: TGTGCCAGCAGCTTAGGTACCCTTTTACGGAATGAGCAGTTCTTC; CDR3aa: CASSLGTLLRNEQFF
d_gene: .; abundance: few; j_gene: TRBJ1-2; v_gene: TRBV27; CDR3nt: TGTGCCAGCAGTTGGGGGGGGCAGGGCTATGGCTACACCTTC; CDR3aa: CASSWGGQGYGYTF
d_gene: .; abundance: .; j_gene: TRBJ1-5; v_gene: TRBV7-8; CDR3nt: TGTGCCAGCAGCCCCAGACAGGCGCGAGATAGCAATCAGCCCCAGCATTTT; CDR3aa: CASSPRQARDSNQPQHF
d_gene: .; abundance: many; j_gene: TRBJ2-4; v_gene: TRBV6-2/TRBV6-3; CDR3nt: TGTGCCAGCACCTTGACTGTCCTTCAGTACTTC; CDR3aa: CASTLTVLQYF
d_gene: .; abundance: few; j_gene: TRBJ1-5; v_gene: TRBV7-2; CDR3nt: TGTGCCAGCAGCTCCCTTGAGGGGCAGCCCCAGCATTTT; CDR3aa: CASSSLEGQPQHF
d_gene: .; abundance: few; j_gene: TRBJ2-1; v_gene: TRBV9; CDR3nt: TGTGCCAGCATCGTAGGACCAGGGGAGTTCGGTGAGCAGTTCTTC; CDR3aa: CASIVGPGEFGEQFF
d_gene: .; abundance: few; j_gene: TRBJ2-7; v_gene: TRBV12-5; CDR3nt: TGTGCTAGTGGTACCTTCTCCTACGAGCAGTACTTC; CDR3aa: CASGTFSYEQYF